The rows below give T cell receptor beta chains drawn from one sample of a study of cytomegalovirus exposure and HLA in healthy donors. The table came from immunoSEQ multiplex PCR; TCRdb's copy has only in-frame clones and leaves some out. The sample shows 85,000 to 100,000 clones, over 70% of them seen only once. The material sequenced was PBMCs. These receptors all come from a girl aged 2 to 10 in good health and CMV-seropositive. CDR3s include the opening cysteine and the closing phenylalanine or tryptophan. D genes are given only for firm matches. Clone size appears in some rows only: once, few, many, or a class for an expanded clone.

clone_size,j_call,d_call,v_call,cdr3_nt,cdr3_aa
NA,TRBJ2-1,TRBD2,TRBV9,TGTGCCAGCAGCGCCCGACTAGCGGGAGCTTACAATGAGCAGTTCTTC,CASSARLAGAYNEQFF
NA,TRBJ2-7,TRBD2,TRBV6-5,TGTGCCAGCAGTTACTCGACTAGCGGGGGTACCTACGAGCAGTACTTC,CASSYSTSGGTYEQYF
NA,TRBJ2-7,TRBD1,TRBV4-2,TGTGCCAGCAGCCAAGATTCTGGGACAGGGGGCTACGAGCAGTACTTC,CASSQDSGTGGYEQYF
few,TRBJ2-1,TRBD2,TRBV5-1,TGCGCCAGCAGCTTGACTAGCGGCCACTACAATGAGCAGTTCTTC,CASSLTSGHYNEQFF
NA,TRBJ2-2,TRBD2,TRBV27,TGTGCCAGCAGTTCCAGGGCCCCCTGGACTAGCGGGGACACCGGGGAGCTGTTTTTT,CASSSRAPWTSGDTGELFF
NA,TRBJ2-7,TRBD1,TRBV30,TGTGCCTGGAGTGTACAGGGGCAGTTGGGGAACGAGCAGTACTTC,CAWSVQGQLGNEQYF
NA,TRBJ2-1,NA,TRBV30,TGTGCCTGGGGGACATACAATGAGCAGTTCTTC,CAWGTYNEQFF
once,TRBJ1-2,TRBD1,TRBV9,TGTGCCAGCAGCGAAGGGACAGGGGACTATGGCTACACCTTC,CASSEGTGDYGYTF
NA,TRBJ2-7,NA,TRBV4-3,TGCGCCAGCAGCCAAAACCACGGGACTCACTACGAGCAGTACTTC,CASSQNHGTHYEQYF
NA,TRBJ1-2,NA,TRBV19,TGTGCCAGTAGTCCACGGGACACAACTAACTATGGCTACACCTTC,CASSPRDTTNYGYTF
NA,TRBJ2-3,NA,TRBV30,TGTGCCTGGAAACACACAGATACGCAGTATTTT,CAWKHTDTQYF
NA,TRBJ1-1,NA,TRBV15,TGTGCCACCAGCGGTGACAGGGAAGCTTTCTTT,CATSGDREAFF
NA,TRBJ1-5,NA,TRBV4-2,TGTGCCAGCAGCCACCATCAGGGCGACGGGGGGGCCCAGCATTTT,CASSHHQGDGGAQHF
NA,TRBJ1-5,NA,TRBV1,TGCACCAGCAGCCGAAAGGCAGGGGGCAATCAGCCCCAGCATTTT,CTSSRKAGGNQPQHF
NA,TRBJ1-4,NA,TRBV16,TGTGCCAGCAGCCAATACGGAAAACTGTTTTTT,CASSQYGKLFF
NA,TRBJ2-2,TRBD1,TRBV6-1,TGTGCCAGCAGGATGACAGGGAGCACCGGGGAGCTGTTTTTT,CASRMTGSTGELFF
NA,TRBJ2-1,TRBD1,TRBV14,TGTGCCAGCAGCCTAGGGGACAGCCCCAATGAGCAGTTCTTC,CASSLGDSPNEQFF
once,TRBJ2-6,NA,TRBV29-1,TGCAGCGTTGCAGCGGGCTCTGGGGCCAACGTCCTGACTTTC,CSVAAGSGANVLTF
once,TRBJ2-2,TRBD1,TRBV27,TGTGCCAGCAGTTTGGGACAGGGGGCTTTCGCCGGGGAGCTGTTTTTT,CASSLGQGAFAGELFF
NA,TRBJ1-5,NA,TRBV19,TGTGCCAGTAGTACCGCAGGGTATTCGGGCAATCAGCCCCAGCATTTT,CASSTAGYSGNQPQHF
NA,TRBJ1-1,NA,TRBV14,TGTGCCAGCAGCCCCGCAGCCGGGGTCTTGGCTGAAGCTTTCTTT,CASSPAAGVLAEAFF
NA,TRBJ2-7,TRBD1,TRBV4-3,TGCGCCAGCAGCCGCGACAGGGGACAATCCTACGAGCAGTACTTC,CASSRDRGQSYEQYF
NA,TRBJ2-5,NA,TRBV5-4,TGTGCCAGCAGCCCGTCCGGAGAGACCCAGTACTTC,CASSPSGETQYF
NA,TRBJ2-1,NA,TRBV7-9,TGTGCCAGCAGCCTTTCTTGGAGGGGCAATGAGCAGTTCTTC,CASSLSWRGNEQFF
few,TRBJ2-7,TRBD2,TRBV2,TGTGCCAGCAGGTTAGCAGCGGGAGGGAACCACGAGCAGTACTTC,CASRLAAGGNHEQYF
once,TRBJ2-1,TRBD2,TRBV4-1,TGCGCCAGCAGCCAAGATCGGGGAGCGGGAGTTTCCTACAATGAGCAGTTCTTC,CASSQDRGAGVSYNEQFF
NA,TRBJ1-5,NA,TRBV30,TGTGCCTGGAGTGTACAACCAAATCAGCCCCAGCATTTT,CAWSVQPNQPQHF
NA,TRBJ2-6,TRBD1,TRBV4-2,TGTGCCAGCAGCCCAATGGGACAGGAAACATCTGGGGCCAACGTCCTGACTTTC,CASSPMGQETSGANVLTF
once,TRBJ1-4,NA,TRBV25-1,TGTGCCAGCAGTGATTTGTCTGCAACTAATGAAAAACTGTTTTTT,CASSDLSATNEKLFF
NA,TRBJ2-1,NA,TRBV7-2,TGTGCCAGCAGCTTAACCAGGCACGATGAGCAGTTCTTC,CASSLTRHDEQFF
NA,TRBJ2-7,NA,TRBV27,TGTGCCAGCAGTTTGGGTGGGAGTCGCTACGAGCAGTACTTC,CASSLGGSRYEQYF
NA,TRBJ2-7,NA,TRBV6-1,TGTGCCAGCAGTGATTTGCGCGGGCCCTCCTACGAGCAGTACTTC,CASSDLRGPSYEQYF
NA,TRBJ2-3,NA,TRBV5-1,TGCGCCAGCAGTTCCTACAGGGACCAGGGTCCTAATACGCAGTATTTT,CASSSYRDQGPNTQYF
few,TRBJ1-5,TRBD1,TRBV2,TGTGCCAGCAGAACAGGGGGCAATCAGCCCCAGCATTTT,CASRTGGNQPQHF
NA,TRBJ2-1,TRBD2,TRBV5-6,TGTGCCAGCAGCATCCCCGGGACTAGCGGGGAGCAGTTCTTC,CASSIPGTSGEQFF
NA,TRBJ1-2,NA,TRBV27,TGTGCCAGCAGAGGTCCTGACAGACTTGATGGCTACACCTTC,CASRGPDRLDGYTF
NA,TRBJ2-1,TRBD2,TRBV27,TGTGCCAGCAGTGATGGCGGGAGGGTGGATGAGCAGTTCTTC,CASSDGGRVDEQFF
once,TRBJ2-7,NA,TRBV10-1,TGCGCCAGCAGTGAAGCCGGGACTGCTTACTACGAGCAGTACTTC,CASSEAGTAYYEQYF
NA,TRBJ2-1,TRBD2,TRBV12-5,TGTGCTAGTGGTTTGGTACCGGGGACTAGCGGGAGCAAGACCTACAATGAGCAGTTCTTC,CASGLVPGTSGSKTYNEQFF
NA,TRBJ2-7,NA,TRBV13,TGTGCCAGCAGCTTAGGGGGGAGCTACGAGCAGTACTTC,CASSLGGSYEQYF
NA,TRBJ1-4,NA,TRBV7-9,TGTGCCAGCAGCCTAACACAGGGATTAACTAATGAAAAACTGTTTTTT,CASSLTQGLTNEKLFF
NA,TRBJ2-7,TRBD2,TRBV30,TGTGCCTGGGGACCGTGGGCGGGAGATCCCAGCGAGCAGTACTTC,CAWGPWAGDPSEQYF
NA,TRBJ1-5,NA,TRBV6-1,TGTGCCAGCAGTGCCCAAAGGGGTGGCGGCAATCAGCCCCAGCATTTT,CASSAQRGGGNQPQHF
few,TRBJ1-3,NA,TRBV6-5,TGTGCCAGCAGTTACTCGCAACAGATTGGAAACACCATATATTTT,CASSYSQQIGNTIYF
NA,TRBJ2-7,TRBD2,TRBV15,TGTGCCACCAGCAGAGATCCCTTCCCTGCTTCCGGGACTAGCGGGAGCTCAAGGGACTACGAGCAGTACTTC,CATSRDPFPASGTSGSSRDYEQYF
NA,TRBJ1-1,NA,TRBV30,TGTGCCTGGGAGTCCTTAGGCGGCACTGAAGCTTTCTTT,CAWESLGGTEAFF
NA,TRBJ1-3,NA,TRBV30,TGTGCCTTTTTACGAGGGGGTTCTGGAAACACCATATATTTT,CAFLRGGSGNTIYF
NA,TRBJ2-7,TRBD1,TRBV29-1,TGCAGCGCCGGCCGGGACAGTCTTTACGAGCAGTACTTC,CSAGRDSLYEQYF
NA,TRBJ2-2,NA,TRBV4-2,TGTGCCAGCAGCCACTCACGGCAGGGGTGGGGGGAGCTGTTTTTT,CASSHSRQGWGELFF
NA,TRBJ1-2,TRBD1,TRBV10-3,TGTGCCATCAGCCCGACAGGGGAAGGCTACACCTTC,CAISPTGEGYTF
few,TRBJ2-7,NA,TRBV6-1,TGTGCCAGCAGTGAACAAGGGGCCCACGAGCAGTACTTC,CASSEQGAHEQYF
NA,TRBJ2-7,TRBD1,TRBV27,TGTGCCAGCAGTGTCCGGACAGGAACCTACGAGCAGTACTTC,CASSVRTGTYEQYF
NA,TRBJ1-1,NA,TRBV5-4,TGTGCCAGCATGATATCAGGTATCACTGAAGCTTTCTTT,CASMISGITEAFF
few,TRBJ1-4,NA,TRBV28,TGTGCCAGCAGTCCTCCCCCGGGACACGAAAATGAAAAACTGTTTTTT,CASSPPPGHENEKLFF